Following are 7 T cell receptor beta chains from one sample sequenced in a study of CD8+ T cells in alopecia areata (dated by TCRdb to between 2018 and 2020). The time point label, as the study defines it: baseline before oral tofacitinib. Libraries were made using the immunoSEQ multiplex PCR assay. For TCR sequencing, RNA was extracted from every sample and reverse transcribed into cDNA to serve as template. TCRdb holds this immuneACCESS table with in-frame rearrangements only. Some clones are missing; in checked studies, unresolved V genes explain under half, and the rest has no known cause. This sample lists roughly 250,000 clones; around two thirds were detected once. Around 1.2% of the sample is held by the ten biggest clonotypes. The sample in question was CD4+ T cells sorted from blood, obtained at week 0. The receptor source for this set is a human donor with alopecia areata.

V gene TRBV10-3 combines with J gene TRBJ2-7; the D is unclear. The length of the CDR3 is 11 residues. Trimming removed 4 bases at V and 5 bases at J, with 6 bases between. The V gene's germline CDR1 is ENHRY and CDR2 SYGVKD. The CDR3 DNA sequence: TGTGCCATCAGTGTTCGGGACGAGCAGTACTTC. Translated, it gives CAISVRDEQYF.

This clone was recorded a few times. The chain has TRBV7-3 and TRBJ2-5; D is tentatively TRBD1 or TRBD2 (5 bases each). Trimming left V 4 bases short and J 4 bases short, with 16 bases between. Germline V lookup: CDR1 SGHTA, CDR2 FQGTGA. The CDR3 length is 15 residues. The CDR3 sequence is CASSSLPGPPETQYF. CDR3 sequence (DNA): TGTGCCAGCAGCTCCCTACCGGGACCCCCAGAGACCCAGTACTTC.

The genes are TRBV2 and TRBJ2-1, with D possibly matching TRBD2 (5 bases). The CDR3 loop spans 10 amino acids. With 4 bases removed from V and 10 bases from J, the gap between germline ends came to 5 bases. The germline CDR1 and CDR2 sequences are SNHLY and FYNNEI. The CDR3 nucleotides read TGTGCCAGCAGTGGCGGGGAGCAGTTCTTC. Its translation: CASSGGEQFF.

The V call is TRBV27, the J call TRBJ1-2, with D tentatively TRBD1 (5 bases). CDR1 MNHEY and CDR2 SMNVEV come from the germline V gene (reference sequence). V was trimmed by 5 bases and J by 4 bases, leaving 17 bases between them. The CDR3 is 15 residues long. The CDR3 here is CASSPIAGTTYGYTF. The CDR3 bases are TGTGCCAGCAGTCCGATCGCCGGGACCACCTATGGCTACACCTTC.

This chain joins TRBV25-1 and TRBJ1-2; TRBD1 might be the D (6 bases). Germline V CDR1 and CDR2: MGHDK, SYGVNS. The CDR3 totals 13 residues. The germline V and J ends were trimmed by 2 bases and 5 bases, with 9 bases remaining between them. CDR3 residues: CASSETGQYGYTF. DNA for the CDR3: TGTGCCAGCAGTGAAACAGGACAGTATGGCTACACCTTC.

This sequence joins TRBV11-2 and TRBJ2-5; 7 positions match TRBD2. The trim removed 3 bases at V and 5 bases at J, leaving 12 bases unmatched. The CDR3 contains 16 residues. The germline V gene has CDR1 SGHAT and CDR2 FQNNGV. CDR3 sequence: CASSFLLARGGETQYF. CDR3 in DNA: TGTGCCAGCAGCTTTCTACTAGCGAGAGGAGGGGAGACCCAGTACTTC.

This chain uses TRBV30 with TRBJ2-7; perhaps TRBD1 as D (6 bases). Trimming stripped 2 bases from V and 3 bases from J, with 11 bases between. CDR1 and CDR2 from the germline V gene are GTSNPN and SVGIG (reference sequence). The CDR3 is 13 residues long. The CDR3 is CAWSSGQLYEQYF. CDR3 in DNA: TGTGCCTGGAGTAGTGGACAGCTCTACGAGCAGTACTTC.